This entry lists 5 T cell receptor beta chains sequenced from one sample in a study of blood T cell repertoires in COVID-19. Method: immunoSEQ multiplex PCR; TCRdb's copy keeps in-frame clones and lacks some. This table has around 210,000 clones, 75% to 85% appearing once. Sequencing was done on a sample of peripheral blood. Receptors were obtained from a human donor in a cohort sampled during active COVID-19.

CDR3 sequence reads: CAISPGEERAQYF. As DNA, the CDR3 is TGTGCCATCAGCCCCGGCGAGGAACGGGCCCAGTACTTC. This chain uses TRBV10-3 with TRBJ2-5; no clear D gene. Trimming took 6 bases from V and 9 from J, leaving 17 bases between them. The CDR3 length is 13 residues. Germline assignment: CDR1 ENHRY and CDR2 SYGVKD.

The chain uses TRBV5-8 and TRBJ1-5; the D gene is possibly TRBD1 (5 bases). Per germline, CDR1 SGHTS and CDR2 YDEGEE. This CDR3 contains 15 residues. Trimming pared 5 bases from V and 7 bases from J, leaving 19 bases between. For the CDR3, the DNA is TGTGCCAGCAGTTGGGGCGGGACGGGCGACCAGCCCCAGCATTTT. This encodes CASSWGGTGDQPQHF.

This clone was counted once. This chain joins TRBV12-3 or TRBV12-4 and TRBJ2-7; D unresolved. The CDR3 sequence is 13 residues long. Trimming took 1 base from V and 3 from J, leaving 7 bases between them. The CDR3 here is CASSLVQDYEQYF. CDR3 in DNA: TGTGCCAGCAGTTTAGTTCAGGACTACGAGCAGTACTTC.

The chain links TRBV18 to TRBJ2-1, with 12 bases that match TRBD1. The V gene's germline CDR1 is KGHSH and CDR2 LQKENI. This CDR3 has 21 amino acids. V was pared by 5 bases and J by 8 bases, with 25 bases of the junction left unmatched. The CDR3 DNA reads as TGTGCCAGCTCAACTGATTTATGGGACAGGGGGCACCTAGCGCCTTGGGATGAGCAGTTCTTC. Amino acid sequence: CASSTDLWDRGHLAPWDEQFF.

The chain is built from TRBV14 and TRBJ2-1; maybe TRBD1 (6 bases). There are 16 residues in the CDR3. Per the germline V gene, CDR1 is SGHDN and CDR2 is FVKESK. V was trimmed by 1 base and J by 8 bases, leaving 18 bases between them. This CDR3 reads CASSQAKGHRGDEQFF. The CDR3 nucleotides read TGTGCCAGCAGCCAAGCGAAGGGACACCGAGGGGATGAGCAGTTCTTC.